This TCR beta chain was obtained from a study of blood T cell repertoires in COVID-19. Assay used: immunoSEQ multiplex PCR; TCRdb lists only in-frame clones, some missing. The sample shows roughly 480,000 clones, roughly 89% of them seen only once. CDR1 and CDR2 from the germline V gene are LGHDT and YNNKEL (reference sequence). The CDR3 covers 18 residues. Losses at the gene ends were 4 bases for V and 2 bases for J; bases not matched to a gene: 14. The sequence derives from a man younger than 35 with COVID-19, enrolled during active disease. J is TRBJ2-7 and V is TRBV3-1 (or the pseudogene TRBV3-2), with 10 bases that match TRBD2. Sequencing was carried out using peripheral blood. The CDR3 bases are TGTGCCAGCAGCCGGCCCCTAGCGGGAGTCGGGAAAGCCTACGAGCAGTACTTC. Amino acids: CASSRPLAGVGKAYEQYF.